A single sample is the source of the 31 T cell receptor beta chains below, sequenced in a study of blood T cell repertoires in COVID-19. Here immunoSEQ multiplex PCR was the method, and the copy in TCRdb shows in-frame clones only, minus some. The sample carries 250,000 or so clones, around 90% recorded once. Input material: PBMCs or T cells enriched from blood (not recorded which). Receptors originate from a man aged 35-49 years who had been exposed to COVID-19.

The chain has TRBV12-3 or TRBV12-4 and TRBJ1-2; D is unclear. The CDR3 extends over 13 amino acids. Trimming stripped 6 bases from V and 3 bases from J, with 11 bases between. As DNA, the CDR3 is TGTGCCAGCAGACCCATGAGGGACTATGGCTACACCTTC. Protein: CASRPMRDYGYTF.

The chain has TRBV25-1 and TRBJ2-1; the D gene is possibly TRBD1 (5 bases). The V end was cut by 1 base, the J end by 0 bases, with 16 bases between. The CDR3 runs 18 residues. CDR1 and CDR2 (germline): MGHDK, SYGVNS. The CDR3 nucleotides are TGTGCCAGCAGTGAATTGGACGTGACAGACAGCTCCTACAATGAGCAGTTCTTC. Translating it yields CASSELDVTDSSYNEQFF.

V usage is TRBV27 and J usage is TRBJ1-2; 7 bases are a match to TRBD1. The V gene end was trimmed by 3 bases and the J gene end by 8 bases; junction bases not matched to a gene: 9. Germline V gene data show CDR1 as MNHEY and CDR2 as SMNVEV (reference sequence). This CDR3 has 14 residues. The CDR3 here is CASSFRDRGKGYTF. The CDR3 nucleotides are TGTGCCAGCAGTTTCCGGGACAGAGGCAAAGGCTACACCTTC.

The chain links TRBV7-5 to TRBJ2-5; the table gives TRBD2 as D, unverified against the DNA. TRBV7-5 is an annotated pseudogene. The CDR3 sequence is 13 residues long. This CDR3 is CVRSLVAPELKYF. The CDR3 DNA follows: TGTGTCAGAAGCTTAGTCGCACCGGAGCTAAAGTACTTC.

The CDR3 coding sequence is TGTGCCAGCAGGGGGACAGACAATGAGCAGTTCTTC. This translates into CASRGTDNEQFF. The gene calls are TRBV6-1 and TRBJ2-1; 7 bases agree with TRBD1. CDR3 length equals 12 residues. J lost 5 bases, V lost 6 bases, and 1 base had no gene match. CDR1 MNHNS and CDR2 SASEGT come from the germline V gene.

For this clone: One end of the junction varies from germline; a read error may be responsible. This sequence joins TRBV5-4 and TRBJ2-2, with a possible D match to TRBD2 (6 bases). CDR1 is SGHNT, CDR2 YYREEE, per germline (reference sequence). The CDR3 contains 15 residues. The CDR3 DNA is TGTGCCAGCAGCCGGGACTCCTTGAACTCCGGGGAGCTGTTTTTT. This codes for CASSRDSLNSGELFF.

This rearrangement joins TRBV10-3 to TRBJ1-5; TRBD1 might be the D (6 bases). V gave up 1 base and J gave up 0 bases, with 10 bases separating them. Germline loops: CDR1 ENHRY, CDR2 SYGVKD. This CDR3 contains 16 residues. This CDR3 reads CAISEYRVPSNQPQHF. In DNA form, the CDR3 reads TGTGCCATCAGTGAGTACAGGGTACCTAGCAATCAGCCCCAGCATTTT.

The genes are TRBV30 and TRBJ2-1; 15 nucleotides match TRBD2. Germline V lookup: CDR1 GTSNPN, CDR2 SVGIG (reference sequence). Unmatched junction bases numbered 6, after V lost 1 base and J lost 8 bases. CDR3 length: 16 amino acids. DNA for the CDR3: TGTGCCTGGAGTGCCGGACTAGCGGGAGGGAGGGATGAGCAGTTCTTC. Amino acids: CAWSAGLAGGRDEQFF.

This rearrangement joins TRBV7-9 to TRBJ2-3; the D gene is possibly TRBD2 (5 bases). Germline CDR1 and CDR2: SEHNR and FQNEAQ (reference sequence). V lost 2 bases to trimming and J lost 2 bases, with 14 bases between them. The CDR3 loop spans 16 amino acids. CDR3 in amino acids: CASSLRPSWITDTQYF. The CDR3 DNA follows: TGTGCCAGCAGCTTACGACCTAGCTGGATCACAGATACGCAGTATTTT.

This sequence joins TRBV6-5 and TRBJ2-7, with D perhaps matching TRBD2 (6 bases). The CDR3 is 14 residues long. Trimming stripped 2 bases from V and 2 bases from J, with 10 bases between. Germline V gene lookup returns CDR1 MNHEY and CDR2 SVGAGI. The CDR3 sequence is CASSYGGIPYEQYF. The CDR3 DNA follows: TGTGCCAGCAGTTACGGAGGGATACCCTACGAGCAGTACTTC.

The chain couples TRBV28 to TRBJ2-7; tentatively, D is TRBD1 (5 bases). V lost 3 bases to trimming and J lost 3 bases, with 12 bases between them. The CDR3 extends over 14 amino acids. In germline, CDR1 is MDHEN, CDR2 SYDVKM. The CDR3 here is CASSFTGSGYEQYF. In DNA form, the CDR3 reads TGTGCCAGCAGTTTTACAGGTTCGGGCTACGAGCAGTACTTC.

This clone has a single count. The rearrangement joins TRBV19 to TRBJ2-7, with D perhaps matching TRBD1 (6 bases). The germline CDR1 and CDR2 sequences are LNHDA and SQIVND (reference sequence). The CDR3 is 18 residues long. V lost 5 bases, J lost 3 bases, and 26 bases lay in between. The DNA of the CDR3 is TGTGCCAGTAGTGACCCAGTTTCGGCCTCAGGGGTTCTCTACGAGCAGTACTTC. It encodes CASSDPVSASGVLYEQYF.

The CDR3 sequence is CASSSTRSMNTEAFF. The CDR3 DNA reads TGTGCCAGCAGTTCCACCAGGTCCATGAACACTGAAGCTTTCTTT. The chain has TRBV28 and TRBJ1-1, with D unclear. V was pared by 4 bases and J by 0 bases, with 12 bases between. CDR3 length: 15 amino acids. Looked up from germline, CDR1 is MDHEN and CDR2 is SYDVKM.

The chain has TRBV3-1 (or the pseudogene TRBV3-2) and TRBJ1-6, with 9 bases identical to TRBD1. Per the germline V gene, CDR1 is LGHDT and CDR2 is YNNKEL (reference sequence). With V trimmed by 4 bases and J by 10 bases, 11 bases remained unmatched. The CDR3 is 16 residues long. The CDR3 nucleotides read TGTGCCAGCAGCCCCGAGCCAGGACAGGGGAACTCACCCCTCCACTTT. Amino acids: CASSPEPGQGNSPLHF.

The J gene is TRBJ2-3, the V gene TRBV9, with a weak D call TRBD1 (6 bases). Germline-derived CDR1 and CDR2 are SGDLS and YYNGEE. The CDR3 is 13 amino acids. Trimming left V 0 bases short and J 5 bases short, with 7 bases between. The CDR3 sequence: CASSVATGDTQYF. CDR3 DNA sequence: TGTGCCAGCAGCGTAGCGACAGGAGATACGCAGTATTTT.

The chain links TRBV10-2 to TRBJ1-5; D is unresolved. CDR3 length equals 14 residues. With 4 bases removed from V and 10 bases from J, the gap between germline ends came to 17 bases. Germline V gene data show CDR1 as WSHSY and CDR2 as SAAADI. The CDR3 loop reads CASSVEGRYEPQHF. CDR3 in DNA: TGCGCCAGCAGTGTAGAGGGTAGGTATGAACCCCAGCATTTT.

The DNA for the CDR3 is TGTGCCAGCGATCCGGGACTTCATTCGGGAAAAGCTTTCTTT. This gives the protein CASDPGLHSGKAFF. The chain carries TRBV6-5 and TRBJ1-1; tentative D call: TRBD1 (5 bases). Germline V gives CDR1 MNHEY, CDR2 SVGAGI. There are 14 residues in the CDR3. V was shortened by 8 bases and J by 9 bases, with 22 bases between the two germline ends.

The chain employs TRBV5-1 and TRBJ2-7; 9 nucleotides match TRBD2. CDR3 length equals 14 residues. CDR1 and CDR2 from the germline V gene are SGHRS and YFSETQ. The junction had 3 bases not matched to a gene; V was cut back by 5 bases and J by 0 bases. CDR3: CASRAGGTSYEQYF. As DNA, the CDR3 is TGCGCCAGCAGAGCGGGAGGTACCTCCTACGAGCAGTACTTC.

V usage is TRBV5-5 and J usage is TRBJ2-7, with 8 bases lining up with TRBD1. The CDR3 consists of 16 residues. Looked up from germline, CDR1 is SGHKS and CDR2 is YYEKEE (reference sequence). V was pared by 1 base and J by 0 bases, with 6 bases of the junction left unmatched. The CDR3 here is CASSLQGAQTSYEQYF. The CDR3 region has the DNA TGTGCCAGCAGCTTGCAGGGGGCCCAGACCTCCTACGAGCAGTACTTC.

The DNA of the CDR3 is TGTGCCAGCAGCTTAGGCGGATCAACAGGGTTTTCTGGAAACACCATATATTTT. It encodes CASSLGGSTGFSGNTIYF. The genes are TRBV13 and TRBJ1-3; D may be TRBD1 (6 bases). CDR1 is PRHDT and CDR2 is FYEKMQ in the germline V gene (reference sequence). The CDR3 sequence is 18 residues long. Deletions cut 0 bases from V and 1 base from J, with 16 bases between.

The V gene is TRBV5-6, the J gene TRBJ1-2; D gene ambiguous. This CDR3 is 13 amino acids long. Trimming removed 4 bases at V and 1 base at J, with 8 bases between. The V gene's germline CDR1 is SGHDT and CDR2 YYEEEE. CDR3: CASSGRLNYGYTF. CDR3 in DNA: TGTGCCAGCAGCGGGAGACTTAACTATGGCTACACCTTC.

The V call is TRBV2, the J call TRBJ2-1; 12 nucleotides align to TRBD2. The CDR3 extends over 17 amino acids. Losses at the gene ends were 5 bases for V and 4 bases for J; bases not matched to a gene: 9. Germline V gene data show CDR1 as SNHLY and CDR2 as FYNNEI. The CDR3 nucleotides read TGTGCCAGCAGTAAAGGACTAGCGGGACTTATTTACAATGAGCAGTTCTTC. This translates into CASSKGLAGLIYNEQFF. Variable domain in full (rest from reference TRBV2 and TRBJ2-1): EPEVTQTPSHQVTQMGQEVILRCVPISNHLYFYWYRQILGQKVEFLVSFYNNEISEKSEIFDDQFSVERPDGSNFTLKIRSTKLEDSAMYFCASSKGLAGLIYNEQFFGPGTRLTVL.

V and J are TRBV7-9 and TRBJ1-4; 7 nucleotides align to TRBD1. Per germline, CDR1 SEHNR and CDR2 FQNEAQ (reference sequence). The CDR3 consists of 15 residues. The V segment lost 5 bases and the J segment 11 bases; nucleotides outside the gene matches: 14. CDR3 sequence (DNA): TGTGCCAGCAGCCTACGACAGGGTCCCCCAGAGAAACTGTTTTTT. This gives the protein CASSLRQGPPEKLFF.

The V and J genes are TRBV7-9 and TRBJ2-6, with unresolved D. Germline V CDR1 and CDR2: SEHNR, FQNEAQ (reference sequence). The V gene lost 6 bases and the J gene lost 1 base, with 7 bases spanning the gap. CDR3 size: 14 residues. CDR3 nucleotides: TGTGCCAGCAGTCACGGTTCTGGGGCCAACGTCCTGACTTTC. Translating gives CASSHGSGANVLTF.

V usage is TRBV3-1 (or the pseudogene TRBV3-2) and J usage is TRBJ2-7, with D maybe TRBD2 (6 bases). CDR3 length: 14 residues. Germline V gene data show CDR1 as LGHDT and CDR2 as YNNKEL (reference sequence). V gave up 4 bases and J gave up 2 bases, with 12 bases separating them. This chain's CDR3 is CASSPGAWPYEQYF. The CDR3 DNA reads TGTGCCAGCAGCCCGGGAGCTTGGCCCTACGAGCAGTACTTC.

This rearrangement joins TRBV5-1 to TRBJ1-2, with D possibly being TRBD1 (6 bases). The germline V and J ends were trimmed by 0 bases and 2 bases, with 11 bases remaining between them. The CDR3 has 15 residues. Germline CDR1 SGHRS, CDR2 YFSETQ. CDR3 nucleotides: TGCGCCAGCAGCTTGGAACAGGGTGAGAACTATGGCTACACCTTC. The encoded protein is CASSLEQGENYGYTF.

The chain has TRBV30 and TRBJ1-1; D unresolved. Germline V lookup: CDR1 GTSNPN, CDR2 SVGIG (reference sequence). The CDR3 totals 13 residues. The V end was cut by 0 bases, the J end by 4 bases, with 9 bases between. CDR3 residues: CAWSVSGGTEAFF. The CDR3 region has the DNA TGTGCCTGGAGTGTATCTGGCGGCACTGAAGCTTTCTTT.

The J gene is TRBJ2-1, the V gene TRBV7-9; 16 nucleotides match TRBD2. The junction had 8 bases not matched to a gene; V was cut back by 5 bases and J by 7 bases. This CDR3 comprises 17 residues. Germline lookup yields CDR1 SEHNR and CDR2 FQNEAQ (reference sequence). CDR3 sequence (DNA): TGTGCCAGCAGCATCGGGACTAGCGGGAGGGCGGGGAATGAGCAGTTCTTC. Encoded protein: CASSIGTSGRAGNEQFF.

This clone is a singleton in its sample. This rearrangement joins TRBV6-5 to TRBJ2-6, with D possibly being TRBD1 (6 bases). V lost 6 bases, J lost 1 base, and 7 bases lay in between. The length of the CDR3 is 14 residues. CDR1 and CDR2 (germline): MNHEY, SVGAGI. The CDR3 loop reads CASRRGSGANVLTF. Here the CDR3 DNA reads TGTGCCAGCAGGAGGGGGTCTGGGGCCAACGTCCTGACTTTC.

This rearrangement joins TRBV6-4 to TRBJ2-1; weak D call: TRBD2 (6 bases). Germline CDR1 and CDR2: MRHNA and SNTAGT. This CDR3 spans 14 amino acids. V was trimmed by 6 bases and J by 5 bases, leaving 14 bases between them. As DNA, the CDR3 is TGTGCCAGCAGCTTATCCGGGGGAAACAATGAGCAGTTCTTC. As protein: CASSLSGGNNEQFF.

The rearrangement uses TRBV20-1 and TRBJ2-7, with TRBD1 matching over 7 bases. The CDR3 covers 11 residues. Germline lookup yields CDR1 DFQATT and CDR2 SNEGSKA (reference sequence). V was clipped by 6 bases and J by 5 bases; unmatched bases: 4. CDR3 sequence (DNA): TGCAGTGCAGGACAGGCTGACGAGCAGTACTTC. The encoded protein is CSAGQADEQYF.